The 23 T cell receptor beta chains below come from one sample, sequenced in a study of blood T cell repertoires in COVID-19. The table came from immunoSEQ multiplex PCR; TCRdb's copy has only in-frame clones and leaves some out. The data show under 250,000 clones, 88% seen once. Sequencing was carried out using PBMCs or T cells enriched from blood (not recorded which). The receptors were gathered from a woman aged 40 to 50 who had been exposed to COVID-19.

The CDR3 DNA is TGTGCCAGCAGCTTAGGCTCGGGGTCCGGGGAGCTGTTTTTT. As protein: CASSLGSGSGELFF. V gene TRBV7-2 combines with J gene TRBJ2-2; TRBD2 is a possible D gene (5 bases). Trimming cost V 1 base and J 6 bases, with 9 bases left between them. This CDR3 comprises 14 residues. From germline, CDR1 is SGHTA and CDR2 FQGNSA.

In this sample, this clone turned up once. The chain carries TRBV18 and TRBJ2-1, with D maybe TRBD2 (7 bases). V was trimmed by 5 bases and J by 6 bases, leaving 20 bases between them. Germline CDR1 is KGHSH and CDR2 is LQKENI. The CDR3 consists of 16 residues. The CDR3 DNA follows: TGTGCCAGCTCAAAAGGAGGACTAGAGGGGGGCAATGAGCAGTTCTTC. Translation gives CASSKGGLEGGNEQFF.

This sequence joins TRBV6-5 and TRBJ1-4; unclear D gene. CDR3 length: 14 amino acids. Germline V CDR1 and CDR2: MNHEY, SVGAGI. The germline V and J ends were trimmed by 7 bases and 5 bases, with 14 bases remaining between them. As DNA, the CDR3 is TGTGCCAGCACGGGTACACTGAGCAATGAAAAACTGTTTTTT. This encodes CASTGTLSNEKLFF.

The rearrangement links TRBV5-5 to TRBJ2-2, with D perhaps TRBD2 (5 bases). Germline V gene sequence: CDR1 SGHKS, CDR2 YYEKEE (reference sequence). This CDR3 is built from 15 residues. V was shortened by 1 base and J by 3 bases, with 10 bases between the two germline ends. CDR3 sequence reads: CASSLREMDTGELFF. The CDR3 DNA reads TGTGCCAGCAGCTTGCGGGAAATGGACACCGGGGAGCTGTTTTTT.

V and J are TRBV7-9 and TRBJ1-1; weak D call: TRBD1 (5 bases). CDR1 and CDR2 from the germline V gene are SEHNR and FQNEAQ (reference sequence). The CDR3 is 15 residues long. Trimming shortened V by 3 bases and J by 4 bases, and 15 bases separated the two germline ends. The DNA of the CDR3 is TGTGCCAGCAGCTTCTCGAGGTTGGGGGGCACTGAAGCTTTCTTT. Residues: CASSFSRLGGTEAFF.

This chain uses TRBV7-6 with TRBJ2-5; 9 bases fit TRBD1. With 2 bases clipped from V and 2 bases from J, the junction kept 12 bases outside the gene matches. From germline, CDR1 is SGHVS and CDR2 FNYEAQ. The CDR3 has 18 amino acids. The CDR3 sequence is CASSLSGTGRYRQETQYF. The CDR3 DNA reads as TGTGCCAGCAGCTTATCCGGGACAGGGAGATATCGGCAAGAGACCCAGTACTTC.

The chain joins TRBV10-3 to TRBJ1-5, with D maybe TRBD1 (6 bases). The length of the CDR3 is 16 residues. The V end was cut by 2 bases, the J end by 0 bases, with 11 bases between. The V gene's germline CDR1 is ENHRY and CDR2 SYGVKD. The CDR3 DNA reads TGTGCCATCAGTGAGGACAGGACCTTTAGCAATCAGCCCCAGCATTTT. Its translation is CAISEDRTFSNQPQHF.

The V and J genes are TRBV10-3 and TRBJ2-3; the D gene is possibly TRBD2 (5 bases). Germline loops: CDR1 ENHRY, CDR2 SYGVKD. The CDR3 consists of 14 residues. Trimming left V 5 bases short and J 3 bases short, with 12 bases between. CDR3 nucleotide sequence: TGTGCCATCAGTCTAACTACGGGGACAGATACGCAGTATTTT. Translation gives CAISLTTGTDTQYF.

This chain uses TRBV6-5 with TRBJ2-5; D remains unclear. The CDR3 is 14 residues long. CDR1 and CDR2 from the germline V gene are MNHEY and SVGAGI. V was pared by 0 bases and J by 7 bases, with 12 bases between. The CDR3 region has the DNA TGTGCCAGCAGTTACTCGAGGCGGTTTGGGACCCAGTACTTC. Protein: CASSYSRRFGTQYF.

This chain links TRBV18 with TRBJ2-1, with D unclear. This CDR3 comprises 15 residues. V was clipped by 6 bases and J by 4 bases, with 16 bases between them. Germline V CDR1 and CDR2: KGHSH, LQKENI. The CDR3 DNA is TGTGCCAGCTCCCCTCGGCGGCCTCAATACAATGAGCAGTTCTTC. It codes for CASSPRRPQYNEQFF. Combining the CDR3 with reference TRBV18 and TRBJ2-1 gives the whole variable domain NAGVMQNPRHLVRRRGQEARLRCSPMKGHSHVYWYRQLPEEGLKFMVYLQKENIIDESGMPKERFSAEFPKEGPSILRIQQVVRGDSAAYFCASSPRRPQYNEQFFGPGTRLTVL.

This clone was observed a single time. CDR3 sequence: CASSLVQGGSYEQYF. As DNA, the CDR3 is TGTGCCAGCAGCTTAGTACAGGGGGGTTCCTACGAGCAGTACTTC. The chain employs TRBV7-2 and TRBJ2-7, with 8 bases matching TRBD1. The CDR3 sequence is 15 residues long. CDR1 is SGHTA and CDR2 is FQGNSA in the germline V gene. V lost 1 base to trimming and J lost 1 base; unmatched junction nucleotides: 3.

The chain couples TRBV11-1 to TRBJ1-6; 8 bases agree with TRBD1. Trimming cost V 5 bases and J 10 bases; bases outside gene matches: 13. The CDR3 sequence is 16 residues long. Germline CDR1 is SGHAT and CDR2 is FQDESV (reference sequence). The CDR3 DNA reads as TGTGCCAGCAGCCTTGAAACCGGGACAGGAAGGTCACCCCTCCACTTT. It is translated as CASSLETGTGRSPLHF.

The V gene is TRBV2, the J gene TRBJ1-1, with 8 nucleotides matching TRBD1. V shed 6 bases, J shed 4 bases, and the junction held 4 bases outside the gene matches. Germline assignment: CDR1 SNHLY and CDR2 FYNNEI. CDR3 length equals 13 residues. The CDR3 nucleotides are TGTGCCAGCAGACCGACAGGGGTCACTGAAGCTTTCTTT. Translating it yields CASRPTGVTEAFF.

The chain recombines TRBV7-3 with TRBJ2-2, with D perhaps matching TRBD1 (5 bases). Germline V gene lookup returns CDR1 SGHTA and CDR2 FQGTGA. Trimming shortened V by 5 bases and J by 4 bases, and 14 bases separated the two germline ends. The CDR3 runs 15 residues. CDR3 sequence (DNA): TGTGCCAGCAGCCCGAAGGGGTTCCCCACCGGGGAGCTGTTTTTT. Protein product: CASSPKGFPTGELFF.

The chain recombines TRBV18 with TRBJ1-4; D perhaps matches TRBD1 (5 bases). Trimming pared 0 bases from V and 0 bases from J, leaving 11 bases between. The CDR3 is 17 amino acids. The germline CDR1 and CDR2 sequences are KGHSH and LQKENI. Here the CDR3 reads CASSPPSRAATNEKLFF. The CDR3 nucleotides are TGTGCCAGCTCACCACCGTCCAGGGCTGCAACTAATGAAAAACTGTTTTTT.

This sequence joins TRBV6-2 or TRBV6-3 and TRBJ2-5; the match to TRBD2 covers 11 bases. CDR3 length equals 18 residues. The germline V gene encodes CDR1 MNHEY and CDR2 SVGEGT. The J segment lost 6 bases and the V segment lost 2 bases, leaving 14 bases of the junction unmatched. The CDR3: CASSYRGRGSGGAKTQYF. The CDR3 coding sequence is TGTGCCAGCAGTTACAGGGGCCGGGGTAGCGGGGGGGCGAAGACCCAGTACTTC.

This chain links TRBV28 with TRBJ2-1; 8 bases line up with TRBD2. The germline V gene has CDR1 MDHEN and CDR2 SYDVKM. V lost 5 bases and J lost 1; bases outside the gene matches: 10. This CDR3 is 17 amino acids long. The CDR3, as DNA: TGTGCCAGCAGTCCCATGTCACGGGAGGGGTCCTACAATGAGCAGTTCTTC. It yields the protein CASSPMSREGSYNEQFF.

This clone was counted between two and nine times. The V gene is TRBV5-1, the J gene TRBJ2-2; 12 nucleotides align to TRBD1. V was pared by 4 bases and J by 2 bases, with 3 bases of the junction left unmatched. Germline V gives CDR1 SGHRS, CDR2 YFSETQ. The CDR3 length is 16 residues. CDR3 sequence: CASSGDRGLNTGELFF. The CDR3, as DNA: TGCGCCAGCAGCGGGGACAGGGGGCTTAACACCGGGGAGCTGTTTTTT. The whole variable domain, filled in from reference TRBV5-1 and TRBJ2-2, reads KAGVTQTPRYLIKTRGQQVTLSCSPISGHRSVSWYQQTPGQGLQFLFEYFSETQRNKGNFPGRFSGRQFSNSRSEMNVSTLELGDSALYLCASSGDRGLNTGELFFGEGSRLTVL.

This chain links TRBV24-1 with TRBJ2-2, with D possibly matching TRBD2 (5 bases). CDR3 length: 15 amino acids. The V end was cut by 9 bases, the J end by 0 bases, with 13 bases between. The germline CDR1 and CDR2 sequences are KGHDR and SFDVKD. The CDR3 loop is CATQMDSTNTGELFF. The CDR3 nucleotides are TGTGCCACCCAGATGGACTCAACGAACACCGGGGAGCTGTTTTTT.

This sequence joins TRBV2 and TRBJ1-4, with TRBD1 matching over 10 bases. The CDR3 contains 15 residues. Germline lookup yields CDR1 SNHLY and CDR2 FYNNEI. The V gene end was trimmed by 3 bases and the J gene end by 6 bases; junction bases not matched to a gene: 4. The CDR3 nucleotides are TGTGCCAGCAGTGAGGGGGGACAGGGGTATGAAAAACTGTTTTTT. Translated, it gives CASSEGGQGYEKLFF.

The J gene is TRBJ2-7, the V gene TRBV27, with 13 bases that match TRBD2. V lost 5 bases to trimming and J lost 1 base; unmatched junction nucleotides: 11. This CDR3 has 18 residues. The V gene's germline CDR1 is MNHEY and CDR2 SMNVEV (reference sequence). The CDR3 spells CASSIRTSGGLPSYEQYF. CDR3 bases: TGTGCCAGCAGTATACGGACTAGCGGGGGCCTCCCGTCCTACGAGCAGTACTTC.

The rearrangement joins TRBV19 to TRBJ1-5; the D gene is possibly TRBD1 (5 bases). The CDR3 is 16 amino acids. CDR1 and CDR2 from the germline V gene are LNHDA and SQIVND (reference sequence). The germline V and J ends were trimmed by 3 bases and 3 bases, with 15 bases remaining between them. The CDR3, as DNA: TGTGCCAGTAGTATTAGACAGCACTCCCTCAATCAGCCCCAGCATTTT. The encoded protein is CASSIRQHSLNQPQHF.

The chain joins TRBV19 to TRBJ1-1, with no clear D. CDR1 is LNHDA and CDR2 is SQIVND in the germline V gene (reference sequence). Trimming stripped 5 bases from V and 0 bases from J, with 16 bases between. The CDR3 has 16 residues. The CDR3 loop is CASSSQGVNMNTEAFF. The CDR3 bases are TGTGCCAGTAGTTCCCAAGGAGTTAACATGAACACTGAAGCTTTCTTT.